A selection of T cell receptor beta chains follows, all from one sample in a study of cytomegalovirus exposure and HLA in healthy donors. The method was immunoSEQ multiplex PCR; TCRdb's version includes in-frame clones alone and lacks a portion of them. The sample shows more than 85,000 clones, approximately 68% of them seen only once. The sample comprised PBMCs. The origin of the receptors is a woman aged 18-29 years in good health and CMV-seropositive. Each CDR3 is given with its conserved first and last residue. Fields, in order: V gene, clone size, D gene, CDR3 length, J gene, CDR3 protein, CDR3 DNA. The D gene is left open where the match is weak. Not all rows give a size; the values are once, few, many and, for expanded clones, a class.

>TRBV29-1|NA|NA|12|TRBJ1-5
CSVGARDQPQHF
TGCAGCGTTGGGGCGAGGGATCAGCCCCAGCATTTT
>TRBV6-6|NA|TRBD1|13|TRBJ2-2
CASRRQGPGELFF
TGTGCCAGCAGAAGACAGGGACCCGGGGAGCTGTTTTTT
>TRBV19|NA|TRBD2|14|TRBJ2-2
CASRSSGGTGELFF
TGTGCCAGTAGATCGAGCGGGGGCACCGGGGAGCTGTTTTTT
>TRBV6-5|NA|NA|15|TRBJ1-2
CASIRGGGGWDGYTF
TGTGCCAGCATTCGGGGTGGGGGCGGGTGGGATGGCTACACCTTC
>TRBV27|NA|NA|17|TRBJ2-1
CASSLRGIKSSYNEQFF
TGTGCCAGCAGTTTACGGGGGATAAAGAGCTCCTACAATGAGCAGTTCTTC
>TRBV5-6|NA|TRBD1|16|TRBJ1-5
CASSLKPGQGAQPQHF
TGTGCCAGCAGCTTGAAACCCGGACAGGGGGCACAGCCCCAGCATTTT
>TRBV18|NA|TRBD1|17|TRBJ1-5
CASSAPGQGDSNQPQHF
TGTGCCAGCTCAGCTCCGGGACAGGGGGATAGCAATCAGCCCCAGCATTTT
>TRBV11-2|NA|NA|15|TRBJ2-7
CASSLVAGGQYEQYF
TGTGCCAGCAGCTTAGTAGCAGGAGGGCAGTACGAGCAGTACTTC
>TRBV7-9|once|TRBD2|18|TRBJ2-1
CASSTPRGASGSWNEQFF
TGTGCCAGCAGCACACCCAGGGGTGCCAGCGGGAGTTGGAATGAGCAGTTCTTC
>TRBV28|NA|NA|15|TRBJ1-4
CASSLRAGSFEKLFF
TGTGCCAGCAGTTTACGAGCGGGGAGCTTCGAAAAACTGTTTTTT
>TRBV30|NA|NA|12|TRBJ2-7
CACLQGEGEQYF
TGTGCCTGCTTACAGGGGGAGGGGGAGCAGTACTTC
>TRBV7-6|once|TRBD2|11|TRBJ2-5
CAAGVRETQYF
TGTGCAGCGGGAGTACGGGAGACCCAGTACTTC
>TRBV9|NA|NA|12|TRBJ2-7
CASSTDAKEQYF
TGTGCCAGCAGCACAGACGCCAAGGAGCAGTACTTC
>TRBV19|NA|TRBD1|12|TRBJ1-2
CAVGQDQYGYTF
TGTGCCGTCGGACAGGACCAATATGGCTACACCTTC
>TRBV28|NA|NA|18|TRBJ1-4
CASSLWGGAPQGDEKLFF
TGTGCCAGCAGTTTATGGGGGGGGGCACCCCAGGGAGATGAAAAACTGTTTTTT
>TRBV11-2|NA|TRBD1|15|TRBJ1-4
CASSLHRGRVEKLFF
TGTGCCAGCAGCTTGCACAGGGGGCGCGTTGAAAAACTGTTTTTT
>TRBV29-1|NA|TRBD1|12|TRBJ2-5
CSGETGQETQYF
TGCAGCGGGGAGACAGGGCAAGAGACCCAGTACTTC
>TRBV6-1|NA|TRBD1|14|TRBJ1-2
CASKGTRGAVGYTF
TGTGCCAGCAAGGGTACCAGGGGGGCGGTTGGCTACACCTTC
>TRBV4-1|NA|NA|14|TRBJ1-1
CASSPIGGASEAFF
TGCGCCAGCAGCCCCATAGGGGGAGCGTCTGAAGCTTTCTTT
>TRBV11-3|NA|NA|15|TRBJ2-2
CASSLGGVATGELFF
TGTGCCAGCAGCTTGGGGGGAGTTGCCACCGGGGAGCTGTTTTTT
>TRBV29-1|once|NA|12|TRBJ2-7
CSVGTLSYEQYF
TGCAGCGTAGGGACTCTCTCCTACGAGCAGTACTTC
>TRBV7-8|NA|NA|15|TRBJ1-5
CASSSMNRDSQPQHF
TGTGCCAGCAGCTCGATGAACAGGGATTCGCAGCCCCAGCATTTT
>TRBV7-8|few|NA|15|TRBJ1-1
CASSLSMAVNTEAFF
TGTGCCAGCAGCTTATCCATGGCGGTGAACACTGAAGCTTTCTTT
>TRBV5-8|NA|NA|13|TRBJ1-2
CASNLQGIGGYTF
TGTGCCAGCAACCTTCAGGGGATTGGCGGCTACACCTTC
>TRBV5-4|NA|TRBD1|18|TRBJ1-4
CASSSVPGQGAGSEKLFF
TGTGCCAGCAGCTCCGTCCCGGGACAGGGGGCCGGGAGTGAAAAACTGTTTTTT
>TRBV5-6|NA|NA|13|TRBJ1-1
CAGSLTGGTEAFF
TGTGCCGGCTCTCTGACGGGGGGCACTGAAGCTTTCTTT
>TRBV5-1|NA|TRBD2|16|TRBJ2-1
CASSLGASGFSDEQFF
TGCGCCAGCAGCTTGGGGGCTAGCGGGTTTAGCGATGAGCAGTTCTTC
>TRBV29-1|NA|NA|14|TRBJ2-1
CSVEASDFYNEQFF
TGCAGCGTTGAGGCTAGCGATTTTTACAATGAGCAGTTCTTC
>TRBV14|NA|NA|15|TRBJ2-1
CASSRSWEAYNEQFF
TGTGCCAGCAGCCGCAGCTGGGAGGCGTACAATGAGCAGTTCTTC
>TRBV9|NA|TRBD2|16|TRBJ2-3
CASSVPTSGGTDTQYF
TGTGCCAGCAGCGTCCCGACTAGCGGGGGCACAGATACGCAGTATTTT
>TRBV7-2|NA|TRBD2|15|TRBJ2-1
CASSGTSGRVNEQFF
TGTGCCAGCAGCGGGACTAGCGGGAGGGTCAATGAGCAGTTCTTC
>TRBV27|NA|NA|13|TRBJ1-5
CASSSPPGGPQHF
TGTGCCAGCAGCTCCCCCCCCGGGGGGCCCCAGCATTTT
>TRBV2|NA|NA|14|TRBJ1-1
CASHLPSGNTEAFF
TGTGCCAGCCACCTTCCCTCGGGGAACACTGAAGCTTTCTTT
>TRBV29-1|NA|TRBD1|12|TRBJ2-7
CSVGQGDREQYF
TGCAGCGTTGGACAGGGGGATCGCGAGCAGTACTTC
>TRBV7-2|NA|NA|14|TRBJ2-3
CASRLGSGTDTQYF
TGTGCCAGCAGGCTCGGGAGTGGCACAGATACGCAGTATTTT
>TRBV10-3|NA|TRBD1|14|TRBJ2-3
CAIWTGKATDTQYF
TGTGCCATTTGGACAGGGAAGGCCACAGATACGCAGTATTTT
>TRBV12-5|NA|TRBD2|16|TRBJ2-1
CASGPSRGSTYNEQFF
TGTGCTAGTGGTCCCTCCCGCGGGAGTACGTACAATGAGCAGTTCTTC
>TRBV10-3|once|TRBD2|14|TRBJ2-7
CAISGLAGTYEQYF
TGTGCCATCAGCGGACTAGCGGGGACCTACGAGCAGTACTTC
>TRBV27|NA|NA|15|TRBJ1-1
CASSNGGAMNTEAFF
TGTGCCAGCAGTAATGGAGGGGCCATGAACACTGAAGCTTTCTTT
>TRBV18|few|NA|15|TRBJ2-5
CASSLNSPGEETQYF
TGTGCCAGCTCATTAAATTCCCCAGGGGAGGAGACCCAGTACTTC
>TRBV6-5|NA|NA|12|TRBJ2-7
CASSGRDYEQYF
TGTGCCAGCAGTGGCCGAGACTACGAGCAGTACTTC
>TRBV10-3|NA|TRBD1|14|TRBJ2-6
CAISASGGANVLTF
TGTGCCATCAGTGCGTCAGGGGGTGCCAACGTCCTGACTTTC
>TRBV7-9|few|NA|17|TRBJ1-1
CASSLEQGALGCTEAFF
TGTGCCAGCAGCTTAGAACAGGGAGCATTGGGTTGCACTGAAGCTTTCTTT
>TRBV29-1|NA|TRBD2|13|TRBJ2-7
CSAIAGHSYEQYF
TGCAGCGCCATAGCGGGTCACTCCTACGAGCAGTACTTC
>TRBV6-4|NA|TRBD2|14|TRBJ2-1
CASSDSLAGNEQFF
TGTGCCAGCAGTGACTCACTAGCGGGCAATGAGCAGTTCTTC
>TRBV7-2|NA|TRBD1|15|TRBJ1-5
CASSLEGTGNQPQHF
TGTGCCAGCAGCTTAGAAGGGACAGGCAATCAGCCCCAGCATTTT
>TRBV29-1|NA|NA|15|TRBJ2-1
CSVGDRSSSYNEQFF
TGCAGCGTGGGAGACAGGAGCTCCTCCTACAATGAGCAGTTCTTC
>TRBV10-3|NA|TRBD1|17|TRBJ2-3
CAISSPGGGINTDTQYF
TGTGCCATCAGTTCCCCAGGGGGCGGTATTAACACAGATACGCAGTATTTT
>TRBV19|NA|TRBD2|15|TRBJ2-2
CATSPGLPNTGELFF
TGTGCCACCTCACCGGGACTACCGAACACCGGGGAGCTGTTTTTT
>TRBV25-1|NA|TRBD1|14|TRBJ1-2
CASSEFGRDRGYTF
TGTGCCAGCAGTGAATTTGGAAGGGACAGGGGCTACACCTTC
>TRBV19|NA|TRBD2|17|TRBJ2-1
CASSIDREGRVYNEQFF
TGTGCCAGTAGTATAGATAGGGAGGGCAGGGTCTACAATGAGCAGTTCTTC
>TRBV19|NA|NA|16|TRBJ2-7
CASSIGTRTAIYEQYF
TGTGCCAGTAGTATAGGGACGAGGACAGCCATCTACGAGCAGTACTTC
>TRBV28|NA|NA|13|TRBJ1-1
CASNRAQGVEAFF
TGTGCCAGCAATAGGGCCCAAGGGGTAGAAGCTTTCTTT
>TRBV18|NA|TRBD2|14|TRBJ2-7
CASSQSGGSDEQYF
TGTGCCAGCTCACAGTCGGGAGGATCAGACGAGCAGTACTTC
>TRBV5-6|NA|TRBD1|14|TRBJ1-2
CASSDLTGAGGYTF
TGTGCCAGCAGCGACTTAACAGGGGCGGGTGGCTACACCTTC
>TRBV30|once|NA|13|TRBJ1-2
CAWSSTTVYGYTF
TGTGCCTGGAGTTCGACGACAGTCTATGGCTACACCTTC
>TRBV14|NA|NA|14|TRBJ2-2
CASAFSRRTGELFF
TGTGCCAGCGCCTTTTCCCGGAGAACCGGGGAGCTGTTTTTT
>TRBV7-3|NA|TRBD1|14|TRBJ2-5
CASSERQGAETQYF
TGTGCCAGCAGCGAACGACAGGGGGCTGAGACCCAGTACTTC
>TRBV7-2|NA|NA|13|TRBJ2-2
CASNQVNTGELFF
TGTGCCAGCAATCAGGTGAACACCGGGGAGCTGTTTTTT
>TRBV27|NA|TRBD2|20|TRBJ2-7
CASSPPPGTSGRARDYEQYF
TGTGCCAGCAGTCCCCCCCCCGGGACTAGCGGGAGGGCTCGGGACTACGAGCAGTACTTC